This T cell receptor (beta chain) stems from a study of T-cell memory formation after mild COVID-19. Background on the study: Clusters of TCRs were largely donor specific.

Germline CDR1 SGHDN, CDR2 FVKESK. Trimming cost V 0 bases and J 3 bases, with 2 bases left between them. This CDR3 region has 12 residues. Study-level findings and limits: In pre-infection memory, a portion of responding clones appeared, which suggested that cross-reactive memory joined.

TCRdb recomputed calls from the 5' RACE reads with MiXCR, one row per CDR3 protein. The sample records around 420,000 distinct CDR3 sequences, approximately 25% being singletons. This clonotype was detected only a few times. The antigen is unknown. Sample: PBMCs or a T cell subset sorted from them (not recorded which). This TCR was recovered from an adult woman who had mild COVID-19 (a few samples of this study predate the infection). Cell type and time point are not known. V gene TRBV14 combines with J gene TRBJ1-2; no clear D gene. In nucleotides, the CDR3 is TGTGCCAGCAGCCAAGATCACTATGGCTACACCTTC. Translated: CASSQDHYGYTF.